The 11 T cell receptor beta chains reported below all come from one sample, sequenced in a study of patients and donors after allogeneic stem cell transplantation. Using its own MiXCR run on the RT-PCR reads, TCRdb lists one record per CDR3 protein. The data contain fewer than 500,000 distinct CDR3 sequences, 16% of them singletons. The sequencing input was blood, either unsorted or a sorted T cell fraction (not recorded which). These TCRs come from a human donor who was either an allogeneic HSCT recipient or a stem cell or donor lymphocyte infusion donor (not recorded which). It is not recorded whose cells these are; they may come from a transplant donor.

The V and J genes are TRBV7-2 and TRBJ1-6; a weak D match, TRBD1 (5 bases). CDR1 and CDR2 (germline): SGHTA, FQGNSA. V lost 6 bases and J lost 2, with 11 bases in between. CDR3 length equals 15 residues. CDR3 nucleotide sequence: TGTGCCAGCAGGGGGGGGAGGACCTATAATTCACCCCTCCACTTT. This encodes CASRGGRTYNSPLHF.

This clonotype was seen ten or more times. The genes are TRBV14 and TRBJ2-3, with 7 bases identical to TRBD2. The CDR3 is 13 residues long. The germline V gene encodes CDR1 SGHDN and CDR2 FVKESK. V lost 3 bases and J lost 11; bases outside the gene matches: 8. The CDR3 region has the DNA TGTGCCAGCAGCCAGGAGACTAGCCCAAAGCAGTATTTT. Its protein product is CASSQETSPKQYF.

This clonotype showed up many times. The J gene is TRBJ1-6, the V gene TRBV4-3; 9 bases are shared with TRBD1. The CDR3 length is 15 residues. Germline V gives CDR1 LGHNA, CDR2 YSLEER. With V trimmed by 4 bases and J by 9 bases, 7 bases remained unmatched. The CDR3: CASSLGQGTGSPLHF. CDR3 coding DNA: TGCGCCAGCAGCCTCGGACAGGGGACGGGTTCACCCCTCCACTTT.

This clonotype was seen more than once but under ten times. The chain joins TRBV20-1 to TRBJ2-3; 8 nucleotides match TRBD2. J lost 3 bases, V lost 6 bases, and 8 bases had no gene match. The V gene's germline CDR1 is DFQATT and CDR2 SNEGSKA (reference sequence). The CDR3 consists of 14 residues. CDR3 sequence (DNA): TGCAGTGCCACGACTAGCGAACCTACAGATACGCAGTATTTT. The encoded protein is CSATTSEPTDTQYF.

Ten or more counts support this clonotype. The chain recombines TRBV11-2 with TRBJ1-5, with TRBD1 as a possible D gene (5 bases). V lost 5 bases, J lost 3 bases, and 17 bases lay in between. Germline CDR1 SGHAT, CDR2 FQNNGV. The CDR3 runs to 16 residues. As DNA, the CDR3 is TGTGCCAGCAGCGCGGAGCTGGACGGGGCCAATCAGCCCCAGCATTTT. The encoded protein is CASSAELDGANQPQHF.

The V gene is TRBV18, the J gene TRBJ2-3, with D perhaps matching TRBD1 (5 bases). V was pared by 1 base and J by 3 bases, with 8 bases between. The CDR3 runs 14 residues. The germline V gene encodes CDR1 KGHSH and CDR2 LQKENI. The CDR3 coding sequence is TGTGCCAGCTCACCACAGGGGCGGACAGATACGCAGTATTTT. Translating gives CASSPQGRTDTQYF.

This chain uses TRBV5-1 with TRBJ2-5; D not certain. Germline CDR1 SGHRS, CDR2 YFSETQ. This CDR3 region has 12 residues. V was shortened by 5 bases and J by 5 bases, with 10 bases between the two germline ends. CDR3 loop: CASRSPPETQYF. In DNA form, the CDR3 reads TGCGCCAGCAGATCCCCTCCGGAGACCCAGTACTTC.

In this sample, this clonotype turned up a few times. The rearrangement joins TRBV3-1 to TRBJ2-1; D may correspond to TRBD1 or TRBD2 (5 bases each). The CDR3 has 15 residues. Trimming pared 5 bases from V and 0 bases from J, leaving 11 bases between. Germline loops: CDR1 LGHDT, CDR2 YNNKEL (reference sequence). CDR3 coding DNA: TGTGCCAGCAGCGCGCTCGGGACCTCCTACAATGAGCAGTTCTTC. Protein sequence: CASSALGTSYNEQFF.

This sequence joins TRBV29-1 and TRBJ2-7; D unresolved. This CDR3 is 12 amino acids long. CDR1 and CDR2 (germline): SQVTM, ANQGSEA. Trimming shortened V by 6 bases and J by 3 bases, and 12 bases separated the two germline ends. CDR3 bases: TGCAGCGTCGTCGAGACCGGCTACGAGCAGTACTTC. It specifies CSVVETGYEQYF.

CDR3 DNA sequence: TGCAGTGCTAGAGAGATCCCCAGGATCCCTGAAGCTTTCTTT. Protein: CSAREIPRIPEAFF. This rearrangement joins TRBV20-1 to TRBJ1-1; D ambiguous. Trimming cost V 0 bases and J 6 bases, with 14 bases left between them. The CDR3 loop spans 14 amino acids. Per the germline V gene, CDR1 is DFQATT and CDR2 is SNEGSKA (reference sequence).

The V call is TRBV7-3, the J call TRBJ2-7, with 7 nucleotides matching TRBD1. The trim removed 5 bases at V and 4 bases at J, leaving 5 bases unmatched. Germline-derived CDR1 and CDR2 are SGHTA and FQGTGA. The CDR3 sequence is 13 residues long. CDR3 in amino acids: CASSRATGYEQYF. DNA of the CDR3: TGTGCCAGCAGCCGAGCGACAGGGTACGAGCAGTACTTC. Full variable domain (rest looked up from reference TRBV7-3 and TRBJ2-7): GAGVSQTPSNKVTEKGKYVELRCDPISGHTALYWYRQSLGQGPEFLIYFQGTGAADDSGLPNDRFFAVRPEGSVSTLKIQRTERGDSAVYLCASSRATGYEQYFGPGTRLTVT.